This TCR beta chain originates from a study of blood T cells in healthy people across ages (dated by TCRdb to 2015 to 2017). For context, the study as a whole: In model experiments, roughly one uniquely barcoded TCR beta cDNA molecule per two T cells was captured by template switching. Age-related changes in TCR beta repertoire diversity were measured in the study by deep sequencing normalized with unique cDNA molecular identifiers. The study analyzed two additional independent replicas of 1 million unique cDNA reads from the same blood draw for two donors, one aged 18 to 29 and one aged 80 or older. Four age groups were formed from the donors: young (average about 15 years), middle-aged (just under 40), aged (about 68) and long-lived (about 80). To avoid experimental bias, donors of different ages were spread randomly across the sequencing lanes.

Receptors were amplified or captured by 5' RACE. The run used an Illumina HiSeq 2500. A second PCR of about 7 to 12 cycles was run with a J-beta primer mix and a sample-barcoded 5' primer. Each TCR beta cDNA molecule received a unique molecular identifier from a template-switch 5' adaptor carrying 12 random nucleotides. At least 2.5 million CDR3-containing paired-end reads were obtained from each sample. All of the RNA was converted into first-strand cDNA using the Mint cDNA synthesis kit, with a TRBC-specific oligonucleotide serving as the primer. Following uracil-DNA glycosylase treatment, a first 18-cycle PCR with universal primers M1SS and BC2_uni_R was performed on all cDNA. The source study handled its data this way. Each sample was normalized by randomly selecting 1 million high-quality reads, each carrying a distinct molecular identifier. Reads with shared molecular identifiers were discarded instead of being binned into consensus sequences. MiTCR, run with a Q25 quality threshold and the strictest error-elimination algorithm, handled CDR3 identification, clonotype clustering and error correction. Lower-bound total TCR beta diversity was estimated with a nonparametric unseen species model using Euler transformation. TCRdb handled the public reads itself, with Q25 trimming in fastp and clone calling in MiXCR, and kept productive beta chains. Rows merge per CDR3 protein into single entries with the most common DNA and genes. The V and J calls follow TCRdb's processing rather than the paper's. This sample holds approximately 1.5 million distinct CDR3 sequences; 35% to 45% were observed only once. The ten largest make up 4% of the sample.

A note on this clonotype: The antigen it recognizes is unknown. Its ends do not fully match the called genes, so a read error is possible.

Donors were approximately 42 systemically healthy Caucasian individuals from Russia aged roughly 6 to 95 years. Approximately 9.3 milliliters of peripheral blood were drawn from each donor into EDTA-treated Vacutainer tubes. Ficoll-Paque density-gradient centrifugation was used to isolate PBMCs, with at least 7 million per sample. Trizol reagent was used to extract total RNA from the PBMCs, yielding at least 6 micrograms per sample. For every donor, an aliquot of PBMCs went through flow cytometry to measure the percentages of naive CD45RAhigh/CD27high T cells. Broad study findings and their caveats: Since profiling was done on bulk unsorted PBMCs, naive and antigen-experienced compartments could not be conclusively compared. Donor CMV infection status was unknown, potentially confounding age-related changes in expanded clonotypes. Estimates of total diversity based on one million sequenced T cells were regarded as lower bounds and as underestimates. The long-lived group showed more naive CD4+ T cells, fewer expanded clones and increased TCR diversity than the aged group, suggesting age selection. As age increased, observed TCR beta diversity per million T cells dropped in a roughly linear way, and a significant reduction was already evident by age about 36. There was a strong correlation between observed TCR beta diversity and the percentage of naive T cells measured by flow cytometry.

Per the germline V gene (reference sequence), LGHDT is the CDR1 and YNNKEL is the CDR2. The CDR3 runs 17 residues from the cysteine to the phenylalanine. Of all the DNA, just the CDR3 is kept, 51 bases in frame from base 1. Source material: blood. The sequence was collected from a woman under 30 in good health. This receptor chain uses TRBV3-1 and TRBJ2-7, and perhaps TRBD1 as D gene, on 5 matching bases. The nucleotides read TGTGCCAGCAGCCAAGATCGGCAGGGAACAAAGGCCTACAAGCAGTACTTC. The translation is CASSQDRQGTKAYKQYF.